Below, 7 T cell receptor beta chains from the same sample are listed, as sequenced in a study of somatic mutations in cytotoxic T cells in rheumatoid arthritis. Sequenced by immunoSEQ multiplex PCR; TCRdb stores in-frame clones only, minus some. The table has about 18,000 clones, about 80% seen once. Specimen: CD8+ T cells sorted from blood. These receptors came from an adult with rheumatoid arthritis.

The V gene is TRBV27, the J gene TRBJ2-1; 16 positions match TRBD2. V was clipped by 5 bases and J by 8 bases; unmatched bases: 18. The length of the CDR3 is 20 residues. Germline-derived CDR1 and CDR2 are MNHEY and SMNVEV (reference sequence). In DNA, the CDR3 is TGTGCCAGCAGTCTCCATAGACCGGGACTAGCGGGAGGGCCCTCTTATGAGCAGTTCTTC. This encodes CASSLHRPGLAGGPSYEQFF.

This chain links TRBV14 with TRBJ1-2, with no clear D. This CDR3 spans 14 amino acids. From germline, CDR1 is SGHDN and CDR2 FVKESK. Between the trimmed V and J ends, which lost 1 base and 6 bases, there was a span of 12 bases. The CDR3 sequence: CASSQVAGWNGYTF. The CDR3 DNA sequence: TGTGCCAGCAGCCAAGTTGCCGGGTGGAATGGCTACACCTTC.

This clone has just a few counts. The genes are TRBV19 and TRBJ2-7; no clear D. The CDR3 runs to 15 residues. The V gene's germline CDR1 is LNHDA and CDR2 SQIVND (reference sequence). V was cut by 1 base and J by 2 bases, with 12 bases left in between. Written as DNA, the CDR3 is TGTGCCAGTAGTATAGCCCTGTCTGGCACCTACGAGCAGTACTTC. This codes for CASSIALSGTYEQYF.

The chain links TRBV6-5 to TRBJ1-3; 9 bases line up with TRBD1. V lost 0 bases and J lost 2; bases outside the gene matches: 2. Germline V gives CDR1 MNHEY, CDR2 SVGAGI. This CDR3 comprises 16 residues. The CDR3: CASSYSGQGTGNTIYF. The CDR3 DNA follows: TGTGCCAGCAGTTACTCCGGACAGGGGACTGGAAACACCATATATTTT.

This chain connects TRBV11-2 to TRBJ2-3; D is perhaps TRBD2 (5 bases). Germline values: CDR1 SGHAT, CDR2 FQNNGV. CDR3 length: 16 residues. The ends were cut back, 8 bases at V and 2 bases at J, with 20 bases in the middle. CDR3 bases: TGTGCCAGCTGCCAATGGACTCAGATGTTCACAGATACGCAGTATTTT. Translation gives CASCQWTQMFTDTQYF.

The chain combines TRBV19 with TRBJ2-3; D unclear. This CDR3 has 12 amino acids. V gave up 5 bases and J gave up 12 bases, with 15 bases separating them. Germline CDR1 reads LNHDA; CDR2 reads SQIVND (reference sequence). CDR3 in amino acids: CASSPTGPTQYF. The DNA of the CDR3 is TGTGCCAGTAGTCCGACTGGACCCACTCAGTATTTT.

This rearrangement joins TRBV5-4 to TRBJ2-3; 9 positions match TRBD2. From germline, CDR1 is SGHNT and CDR2 YYREEE (reference sequence). CDR3 length: 14 amino acids. V gave up 4 bases and J gave up 8 bases; unmatched junction bases: 8. Written as DNA, the CDR3 is TGTGCCAGCAGCGTCGGGACTAGCCTCAGTACGCAGTATTTT. It is translated as CASSVGTSLSTQYF.